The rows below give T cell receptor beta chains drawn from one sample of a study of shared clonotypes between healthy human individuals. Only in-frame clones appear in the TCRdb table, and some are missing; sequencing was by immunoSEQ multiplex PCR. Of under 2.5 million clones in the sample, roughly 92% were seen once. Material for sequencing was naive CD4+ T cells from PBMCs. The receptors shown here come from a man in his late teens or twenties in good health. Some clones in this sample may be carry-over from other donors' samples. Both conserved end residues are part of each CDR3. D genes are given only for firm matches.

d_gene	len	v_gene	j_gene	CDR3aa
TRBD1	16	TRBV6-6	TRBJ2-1	CASRHLGTGEYNEQFF
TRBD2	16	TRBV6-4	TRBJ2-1	CASSDSRASGRNEQFF
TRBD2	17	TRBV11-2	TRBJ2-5	CASSLVGSGRLGETQYF
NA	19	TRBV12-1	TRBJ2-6	CASSFRGDGLVPGANVLTF
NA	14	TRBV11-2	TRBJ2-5	CASSSRDAQETQYF
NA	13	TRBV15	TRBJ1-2	CATSRQGRYGYTF
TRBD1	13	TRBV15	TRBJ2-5	CARPGQEQETQYF
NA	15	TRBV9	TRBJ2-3	CASSDQGLFPDTQYF
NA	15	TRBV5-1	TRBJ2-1	CASSLGTPTYNEQFF
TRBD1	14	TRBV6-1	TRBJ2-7	CASRTTGTGIGQYF
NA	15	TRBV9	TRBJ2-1	CASSVVSSSYNEQFF
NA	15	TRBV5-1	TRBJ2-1	CASSFTGAPYNEQFF
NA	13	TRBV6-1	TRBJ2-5	CASSVRGQETQYF
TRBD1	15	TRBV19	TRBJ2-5	CASSVHRGQYETQYF
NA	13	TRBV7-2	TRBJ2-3	CASSLAGEDTQYF
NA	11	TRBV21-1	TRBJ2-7	CASSRDREQYF
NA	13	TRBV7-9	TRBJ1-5	CASSLRGLQPQHF
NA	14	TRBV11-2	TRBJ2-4	CASSPAGGKNIQYF
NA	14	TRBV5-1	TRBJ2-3	CASSSTRRTDTQYF
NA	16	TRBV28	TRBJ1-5	CASSLGAFLSNQPQHF
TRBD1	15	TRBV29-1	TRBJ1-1	CSVGGQGVWGTEAFF
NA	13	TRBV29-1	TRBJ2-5	CSVGTSNQETQYF
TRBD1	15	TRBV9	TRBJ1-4	CASSLLTGADEKLFF
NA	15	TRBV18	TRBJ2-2	CASSRLHANTGELFF
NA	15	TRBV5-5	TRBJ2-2	CASSLAAGNTGELFF
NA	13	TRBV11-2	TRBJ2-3	CASSLSWGDTQYF
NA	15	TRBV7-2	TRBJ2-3	CASSLARISQDTQYF
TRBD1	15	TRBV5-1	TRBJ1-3	CASSSGTGSGNTIYF
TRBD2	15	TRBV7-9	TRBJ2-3	CASSFVAGGTDTQYF
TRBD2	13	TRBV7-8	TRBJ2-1	CASSRTSANEQFF
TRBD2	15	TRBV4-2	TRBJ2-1	CASSQVVAGGNEQFF
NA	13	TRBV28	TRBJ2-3	CASSPPLGKTQYF
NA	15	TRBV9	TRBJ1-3	CASSFTGSSGNTIYF
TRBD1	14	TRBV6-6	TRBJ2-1	CASSYGTGDNEQFF
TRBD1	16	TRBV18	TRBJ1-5	CASSPGDRGGNQPQHF
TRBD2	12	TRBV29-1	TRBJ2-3	CSALMGGDTQYF